The next 5 T cell receptor beta chains were all read from a single sample in a study of control samples from healthy donors and cancer patients (dated by TCRdb to 2018 to 2021). The library was prepared using the immunoSEQ multiplex PCR assay. TCRdb stores this immuneACCESS table with in-frame sequences only. Part of the clones is absent; in the studies checked, under half of the shortfall reflects unresolved V genes, and no reason is known for the rest. The table for this sample lists about 85,000 clones; 90% of them were counted only once. The ten largest clonotypes hold over 3% of the sample. Sequencing was performed on blood. The receptors derive from a young woman in good health.

The chain recombines TRBV5-1 with TRBJ2-7; D not resolved. The V end was cut by 0 bases, the J end by 4 bases, with 8 bases between. The CDR3 has 13 residues. The germline V gene has CDR1 SGHRS and CDR2 YFSETQ. CDR3 nucleotides: TGCGCCAGCAGCTTGGTCGCGGATTACGAGCAGTACTTC. Protein sequence: CASSLVADYEQYF.

This clone was recorded once. The V gene is TRBV6-6, the J gene TRBJ1-1; D not certain. The CDR3 is 13 residues long. The V end was cut by 4 bases, the J end by 1 base, with 7 bases between. From germline, CDR1 is MNHNY and CDR2 SVGAGI (reference sequence). CDR3 nucleotides: TGTGCCAGCAGTTTGAGTTCGAACACTGAAGCTTTCTTT. Residues: CASSLSSNTEAFF.

V usage is TRBV27 and J usage is TRBJ2-7; maybe TRBD1 (6 bases). The CDR3 totals 15 residues. Trimming took off 2 bases at V and 6 bases at J, with 17 bases between the two ends. Per the germline V gene, CDR1 is MNHEY and CDR2 is SMNVEV (reference sequence). In nucleotides, the CDR3 is TGTGCCAGCAGTTTAGCACAGGGTCCCGCCCTCGAGCAGTACTTC. Translating it yields CASSLAQGPALEQYF.

The rearrangement links TRBV9 to TRBJ2-3; 7 nucleotides line up with TRBD2. J was trimmed by 0 bases and V by 4 bases; bases with no gene match: 11. This CDR3 has 17 amino acids. Germline V gene sequence: CDR1 SGDLS, CDR2 YYNGEE. The DNA for the CDR3 is TGTGCCAGCAGCCCAGCGAATAGCGGGTCTAGCACAGATACGCAGTATTTT. Translation: CASSPANSGSSTDTQYF.

The rearrangement uses TRBV5-1 and TRBJ2-6; the D gene is possibly TRBD2 (5 bases). The V gene lost 0 bases and the J gene lost 3 bases, with 13 bases spanning the gap. Germline values: CDR1 SGHRS, CDR2 YFSETQ. CDR3 length: 17 amino acids. Here the CDR3 DNA reads TGCGCCAGCAGCTTGGCCATCTCGGGGTATGGGGCCAACGTCCTGACTTTC. This sequence encodes CASSLAISGYGANVLTF.